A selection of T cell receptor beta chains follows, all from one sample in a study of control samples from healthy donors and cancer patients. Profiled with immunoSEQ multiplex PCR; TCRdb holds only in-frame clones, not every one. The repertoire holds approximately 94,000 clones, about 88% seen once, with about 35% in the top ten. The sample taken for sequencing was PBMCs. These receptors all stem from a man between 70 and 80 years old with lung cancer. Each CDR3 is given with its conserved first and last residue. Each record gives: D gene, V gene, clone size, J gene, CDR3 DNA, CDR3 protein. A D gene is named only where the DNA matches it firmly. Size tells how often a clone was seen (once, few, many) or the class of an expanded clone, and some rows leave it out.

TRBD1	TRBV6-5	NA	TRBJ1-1	TGTGCCAGCAGTTACCAGGACAGGGGGGTCACTGAAGCTTTCTTT	CASSYQDRGVTEAFF
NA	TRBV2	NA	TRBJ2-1	TGTGCCAGCAGTTCCGGTGGAGGGGGGGCCCTGAATGAGCAGTTCTTC	CASSSGGGGALNEQFF
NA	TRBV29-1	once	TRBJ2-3	TGCAGCGGGGCACTAGCAACTAGCACAGATACGCAGTATTTT	CSGALATSTDTQYF
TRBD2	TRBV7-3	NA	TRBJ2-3	TGTGCCAGCAGCCGGACTAGCGGGACAGATACGCAGTATTTT	CASSRTSGTDTQYF
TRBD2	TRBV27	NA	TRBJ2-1	TGTGCCAGCAATACCGGACGGGGGGGCCTCAATGAGCAGTTCTTC	CASNTGRGGLNEQFF
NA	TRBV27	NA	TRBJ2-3	TGTGCCAGCAGTTTATCGAGGGGGGACACGCAGTATTTT	CASSLSRGDTQYF
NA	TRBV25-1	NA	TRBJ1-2	TGTGCCAGCAGTGAATCGGGACCCCAGGGAATCGGGTCCTATGGCTACACCTTC	CASSESGPQGIGSYGYTF
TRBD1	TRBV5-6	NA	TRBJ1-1	TGTGCCAGCAGCTTTGGTGGGGTTCAGGGGGGCACTGAAGCTTTCTTT	CASSFGGVQGGTEAFF
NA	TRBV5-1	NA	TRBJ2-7	TGCGCCAGCAGCTTGGACCCAAAGGACAGATCCTACGAGCAGTACTTC	CASSLDPKDRSYEQYF
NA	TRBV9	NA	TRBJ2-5	TGTGCCAGCAGCAACTTACAGGGGACTGGGGAGACCCAGTACTTC	CASSNLQGTGETQYF
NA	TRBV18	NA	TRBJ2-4	TGTGCCAGCTCAACGTCAGGGGACAAAAACATTCAGTACTTC	CASSTSGDKNIQYF
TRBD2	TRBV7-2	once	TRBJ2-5	TGTGCCAGCAGCTTGAAACAGCGGGGGAGAGAGACCCAGTACTTC	CASSLKQRGRETQYF
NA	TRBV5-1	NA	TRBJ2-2	TGCGCCAGCAGCTATGGCAGCCTGAACACCGGGGAGCTGTTTTTT	CASSYGSLNTGELFF
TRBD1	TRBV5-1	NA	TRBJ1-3	TGCGCCAGCAGCACGGACAGGGTAGGGGTTGGAAACACCATATATTTT	CASSTDRVGVGNTIYF
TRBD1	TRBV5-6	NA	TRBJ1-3	TGTGCCAGCAGCTTGGAGACAGGGAGAGGAAACACCATATATTTT	CASSLETGRGNTIYF